This TCR beta chain was sequenced in a study of blood T cell repertoires in COVID-19. Looking at the study overall: Two consecutive negative NP/OP PCR tests, clearance, or resolved symptoms defined Cohort 3 recovery. Spain, Italy and the United States supplied samples that represented acute and convalescent COVID-19.

With 1 base removed from V and 5 bases from J, the gap between germline ends came to 15 bases. CDR3 length: 15 amino acids. The germline V gene has CDR1 SGHNT and CDR2 YYREEE (reference sequence). Data came from immunoSEQ multiplex PCR; TCRdb stores just in-frame clones and leaves some out. The sample carries some 300,000 clones, approximately 90% recorded once. The study assigned cohorts using participant-reported clinical history. The chain is built from TRBV5-4 and TRBJ2-5; weak D call: TRBD1 (5 bases). The sequencing sample was made of PBMCs or T cells enriched from blood (not recorded which). The receptor's source is a woman aged 55-70 years in a cohort exposed to, infected with or recovered from COVID-19 (not recorded which). DNA of the CDR3: TGTGCCAGCAGCTTGTTGGGGTATGGGGCGGAGACCCAGTACTTC. Translation: CASSLLGYGAETQYF. The entire variable domain, with the rest obtained from reference TRBV5-4 and TRBJ2-5, is as follows: ETGVTQSPTHLIKTRGQQVTLRCSSQSGHNTVSWYQQALGQGPQFIFQYYREEENGRGNFPPRFSGLQFPNYSSELNVNALELDDSALYLCASSLLGYGAETQYFGPGTRLLVL.